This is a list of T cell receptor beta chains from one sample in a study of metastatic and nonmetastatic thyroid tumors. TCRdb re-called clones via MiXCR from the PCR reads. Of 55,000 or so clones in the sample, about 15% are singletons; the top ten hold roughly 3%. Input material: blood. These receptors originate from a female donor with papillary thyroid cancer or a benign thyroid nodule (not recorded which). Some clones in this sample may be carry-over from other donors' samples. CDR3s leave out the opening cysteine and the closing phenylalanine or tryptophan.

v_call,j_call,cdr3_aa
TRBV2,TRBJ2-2,ASASSRSTVDLF
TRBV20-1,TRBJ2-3,SASPGGRSRTDTQY
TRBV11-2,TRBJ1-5,ASSSRLGQGAGQPQH
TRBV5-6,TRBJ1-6,ASSPGTGASYNSPLH
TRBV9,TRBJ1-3,ASSPLTDSRGNTIY
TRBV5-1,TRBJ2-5,ASSLGEAFQETQY
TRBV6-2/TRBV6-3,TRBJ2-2,ASRPLGGENTWELF
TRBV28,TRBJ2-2,ASSFSGLAVNTGELF
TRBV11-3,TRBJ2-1,ASSPGGVNSYNEQF
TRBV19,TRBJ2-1,ASRGLAGAEQF
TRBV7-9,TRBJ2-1,ASSDPAGQFNEQF
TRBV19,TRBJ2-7,ASSGGYEQY
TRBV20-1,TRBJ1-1,SASRLQGRTEAF
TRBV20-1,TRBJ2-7,SARYGADSSYEQY
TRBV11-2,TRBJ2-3,ASSKSGGITDTQY
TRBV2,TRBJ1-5,ASSEWGHSNQPQH
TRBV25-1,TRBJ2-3,ASSGKAGVADTQY
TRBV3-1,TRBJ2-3,ASSLRQGSTDTQY
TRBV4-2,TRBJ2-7,ASSQTGTLDEQY
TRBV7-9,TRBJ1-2,ASSFGTAYGYT
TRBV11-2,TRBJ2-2,ASSLSLELF
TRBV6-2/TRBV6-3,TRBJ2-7,ASSYYRDEQY
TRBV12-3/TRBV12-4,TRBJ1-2,ASSSRTGPGSGYT
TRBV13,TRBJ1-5,ASSVALNQPQH
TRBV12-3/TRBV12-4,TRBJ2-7,ASSLDRGEQY
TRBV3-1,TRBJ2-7,ASSQDPTQRREQY
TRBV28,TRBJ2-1,ASSTGLVVFNEQF
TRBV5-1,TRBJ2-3,SSSLDSLGTQY
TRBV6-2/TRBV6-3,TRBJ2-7,ASSYPPGVGGYEQY
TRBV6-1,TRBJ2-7,ASRGQLTAGYEQY
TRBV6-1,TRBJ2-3,ASSPRGVGTDTQY
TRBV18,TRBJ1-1,ASSPPSWSAEAF
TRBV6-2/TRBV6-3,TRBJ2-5,ASRSSGRQSETQY
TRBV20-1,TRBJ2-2,SARVGGLTTGELF
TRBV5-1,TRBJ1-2,ASSQQGEVYGYT
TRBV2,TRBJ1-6,ASTMGPGSTTSPLH
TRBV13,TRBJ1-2,ASSPITGGYT
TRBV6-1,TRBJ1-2,ASSLQVDYGYT